Many counts were recorded for the clone carrying this T cell receptor (beta chain). As yet, its antigen is unknown. The sample is drawn from a study of early T cells in non-severe SARS-CoV-2 infection. Overall study: The authors sequenced bulk RNA from unsorted whole blood, leaving chains unpaired. Whole-study findings and limits: Missing private and CD4 specificities, VDJdb matching favored anti-spike CD8 responses.

Each single cDNA molecule received a unique molecular identifier. Using its own MiXCR run on the 5' RACE reads, TCRdb lists one record per CDR3 protein. The sample includes tens of thousands of distinct CDR3 sequences, around 10% seen only once; the top ten take under 10%. The trim removed 0 bases at V and 2 bases at J, leaving 3 bases unmatched. Germline V gene data show CDR1 as MNHEY and CDR2 as SMNVEV (reference sequence). The CDR3 spans 16 residues. This rearrangement joins TRBV27 to TRBJ2-4; 8 bases line up with TRBD1. Specimen: whole blood, collected at baseline. The clonotype originates from an adult who was a healthcare worker with PCR-confirmed SARS-CoV-2 infection or an uninfected control (not recorded which). In DNA form, the CDR3 reads TGTGCCAGCAGTTTATCACAGGGGGTTACCAAAAACATTCAGTACTTC. Translated, it gives CASSLSQGVTKNIQYF.